This T cell receptor beta chain was identified during a study of T cells after yellow fever vaccination. General study findings and limits: Abundant contaminating clonotypes from the bulk population could appear in FACS-sorted repertoires. Weaker overall, the secondary response nonetheless peaked faster (day 5 versus 15). Post-booster repertoires again held most primary-vaccination clones (roughly 96% CD4, about 90% CD8).

Concerning this clonotype itself: Its antigen is unidentified.

Deletions cut 10 bases from V and 5 bases from J, with 20 bases between. Germline V gene lookup returns CDR1 LNHDA and CDR2 SQIVND (reference sequence). The CDR3 totals 14 residues. Universal primer sites and UMIs were introduced during 5'RACE template-switching synthesis of TCR cDNA. TCRdb called the 5' RACE reads again in MiXCR, with one record for every CDR3 protein. Here the sample spans 340,000 or so distinct CDR3 sequences, under 15% being singletons. The material sequenced was CD4+ T cells sorted from PBMCs, taken 15 days after the yellow fever booster vaccination. This chain uses TRBV19 with TRBJ1-2; unclear D gene. The sequence was obtained from a man aged 18 to 29 who received the YFV17D yellow fever vaccine. The CDR3 is CATSHPGEGYGYTF. In DNA, the CDR3 is TGTGCCACCTCCCACCCCGGGGAAGGATATGGCTACACCTTC.